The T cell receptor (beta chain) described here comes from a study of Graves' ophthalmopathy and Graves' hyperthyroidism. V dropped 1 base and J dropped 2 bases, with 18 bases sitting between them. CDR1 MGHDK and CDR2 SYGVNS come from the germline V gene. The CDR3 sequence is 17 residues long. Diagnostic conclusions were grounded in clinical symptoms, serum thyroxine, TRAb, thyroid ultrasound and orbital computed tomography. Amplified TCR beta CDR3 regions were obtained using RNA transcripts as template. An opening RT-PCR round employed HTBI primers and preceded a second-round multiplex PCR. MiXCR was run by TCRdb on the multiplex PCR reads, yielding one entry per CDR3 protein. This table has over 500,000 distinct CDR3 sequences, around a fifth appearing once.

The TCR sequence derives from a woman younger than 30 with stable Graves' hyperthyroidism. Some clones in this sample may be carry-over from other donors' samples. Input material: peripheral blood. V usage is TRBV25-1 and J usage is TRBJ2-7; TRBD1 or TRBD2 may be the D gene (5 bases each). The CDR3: CASSELVRDQSTYEQYF. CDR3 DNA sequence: TGTGCCAGCAGTGAATTAGTCCGGGACCAATCGACCTACGAGCAGTACTTC.